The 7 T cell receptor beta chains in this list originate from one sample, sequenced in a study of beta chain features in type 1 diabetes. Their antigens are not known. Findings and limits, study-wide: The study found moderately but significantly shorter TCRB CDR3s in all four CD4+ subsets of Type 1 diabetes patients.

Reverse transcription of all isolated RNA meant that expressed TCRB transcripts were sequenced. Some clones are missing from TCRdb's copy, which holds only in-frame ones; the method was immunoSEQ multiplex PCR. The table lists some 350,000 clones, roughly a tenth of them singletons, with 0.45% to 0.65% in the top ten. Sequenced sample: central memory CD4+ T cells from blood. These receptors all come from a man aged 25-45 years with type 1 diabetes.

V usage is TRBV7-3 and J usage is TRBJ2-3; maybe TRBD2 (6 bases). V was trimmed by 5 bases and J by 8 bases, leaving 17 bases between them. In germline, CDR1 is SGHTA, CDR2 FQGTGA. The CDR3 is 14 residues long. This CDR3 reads CASSPHFGTATQYF. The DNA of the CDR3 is TGTGCCAGCAGCCCCCACTTCGGGACTGCTACGCAGTATTTT.

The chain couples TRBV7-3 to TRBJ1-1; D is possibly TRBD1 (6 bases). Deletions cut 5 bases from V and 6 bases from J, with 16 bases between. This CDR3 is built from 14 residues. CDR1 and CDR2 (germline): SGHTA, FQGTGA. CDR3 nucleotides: TGTGCCAGCAGCCCCCCAGGGGCAGGGGCTGAAGCTTTCTTT. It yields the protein CASSPPGAGAEAFF.

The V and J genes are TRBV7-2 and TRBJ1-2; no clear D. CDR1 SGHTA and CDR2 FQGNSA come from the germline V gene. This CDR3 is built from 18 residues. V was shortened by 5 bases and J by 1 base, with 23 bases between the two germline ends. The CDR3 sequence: CASSPPSSEHLLNYGYTF. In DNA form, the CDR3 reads TGTGCCAGCAGCCCCCCCTCTAGTGAACATCTCCTTAACTATGGCTACACCTTC. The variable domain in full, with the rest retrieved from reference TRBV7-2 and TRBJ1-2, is GAGVSQSPSNKVTEKGKDVELRCDPISGHTALYWYRQSLGQGLEFLIYFQGNSAPDKSGLPSDRFSAERTGGSVSTLTIQRTQQEDSAVYLCASSPPSSEHLLNYGYTFGSGTRLTVV.

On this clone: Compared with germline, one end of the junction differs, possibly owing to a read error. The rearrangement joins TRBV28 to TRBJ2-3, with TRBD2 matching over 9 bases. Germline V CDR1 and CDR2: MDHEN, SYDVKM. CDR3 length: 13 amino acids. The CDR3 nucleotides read TGTGCCACCAGTTTAGCGGGGGCAGATACGCAGTATTTT. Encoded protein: CATSLAGADTQYF.

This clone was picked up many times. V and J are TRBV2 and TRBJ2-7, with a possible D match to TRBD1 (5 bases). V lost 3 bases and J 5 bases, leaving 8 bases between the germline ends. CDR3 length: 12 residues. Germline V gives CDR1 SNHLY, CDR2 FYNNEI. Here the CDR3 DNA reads TGTGCCAGCAGTGAGAGCAGGGACGAGCAGTACTTC. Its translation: CASSESRDEQYF. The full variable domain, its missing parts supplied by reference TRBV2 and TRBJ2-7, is EPEVTQTPSHQVTQMGQEVILRCVPISNHLYFYWYRQILGQKVEFLVSFYNNEISEKSEIFDDQFSVERPDGSNFTLKIRSTKLEDSAMYFCASSESRDEQYFGPGTRLTVT.

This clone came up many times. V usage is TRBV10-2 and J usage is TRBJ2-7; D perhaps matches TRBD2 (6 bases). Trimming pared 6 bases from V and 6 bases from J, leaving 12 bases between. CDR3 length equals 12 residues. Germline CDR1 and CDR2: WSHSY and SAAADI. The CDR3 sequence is CASSGSGGEQYF. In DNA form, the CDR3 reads TGCGCCAGCAGCGGGTCCGGGGGCGAGCAGTACTTC.

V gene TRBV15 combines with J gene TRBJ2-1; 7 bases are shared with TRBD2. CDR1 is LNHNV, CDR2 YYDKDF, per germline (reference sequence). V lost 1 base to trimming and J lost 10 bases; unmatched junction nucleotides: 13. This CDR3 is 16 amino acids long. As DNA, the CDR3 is TGTGCCACCAGCAGAGGTGGGCTAGCGGCGGCTATAGAGCAGTTCTTC. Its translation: CATSRGGLAAAIEQFF.